The 29 T cell receptor beta chains listed next were all sequenced from one sample in a study of CD8 T cells in ankylosing spondylitis. General study findings and limits: Apparently characteristic of ankylosing spondylitis blood was a TCR beta motif (eight highly homologous variants).

These receptors' antigens are unknown. TCRdb independently ran MiXCR on the 5' RACE reads; one entry per CDR3 protein. The sample has about 390,000 distinct CDR3 sequences; approximately 20% are singletons. What was sequenced was blood, either unsorted or a sorted T cell fraction (not recorded which). Receptors were obtained from a male donor with ankylosing spondylitis.

This clonotype was observed a few times. V gene TRBV12-3 or TRBV12-4 combines with J gene TRBJ2-1; the D is unclear. V lost 5 bases to trimming and J lost 15 bases, with 20 bases between them. CDR3 length: 13 residues. The CDR3 sequence is CASSGARTTQAFF. Written as DNA, the CDR3 is TGTGCCAGCAGTGGCGCGCGAACTACTCAGGCGTTCTTC.

This chain uses TRBV28 with TRBJ1-1, with D perhaps matching TRBD1 (6 bases). CDR1 is MDHEN, CDR2 SYDVKM, per germline. V lost 6 bases, J lost 7 bases, and 21 bases lay in between. The CDR3 loop spans 15 amino acids. This CDR3 reads CASRSSGTLHGEAFF. As DNA, the CDR3 is TGTGCCAGCAGGTCTTCCGGGACACTCCACGGTGAAGCTTTCTTT. The whole variable domain, filled in from reference TRBV28 and TRBJ1-1, reads DVKVTQSSRYLVKRTGEKVFLECVQDMDHENMFWYRQDPGLGLRLIYFSYDVKMKEKGDIPEGYSVSREKKERFSLILESASTNQTSMYLCASRSSGTLHGEAFFGQGTRLTVV.

This clonotype was counted between two and nine times. The rearrangement uses TRBV6-5 and TRBJ2-5; 7 bases align to TRBD2. Germline V lookup: CDR1 MNHEY, CDR2 SVGAGI. Germline trimming cut 4 bases from V and 5 bases from J; bases unmatched to any gene: 7. CDR3 length equals 14 residues. CDR3 amino acids: CASSSGGLGETQYF. Written as DNA, the CDR3 is TGTGCCAGCAGTTCGGGAGGACTAGGGGAGACCCAGTACTTC.

This clonotype was observed a handful of times. The rearrangement uses TRBV6-5 and TRBJ2-6, with D uncertain. The CDR3 runs to 18 residues. The V gene's germline CDR1 is MNHEY and CDR2 SVGAGI. V was cut by 0 bases and J by 0 bases, with 12 bases left in between. The CDR3 spells CASSYSGRKGSGANVLTF. In nucleotides, the CDR3 is TGTGCCAGCAGTTACTCGGGCCGTAAAGGCTCTGGGGCCAACGTCCTGACTTTC.

In this sample, this clonotype turned up a few times. The chain employs TRBV20-1 and TRBJ2-7; 8 bases fit TRBD2. This CDR3 region has 19 residues. The ends lost 4 bases at V and 3 bases at J; junction bases unmatched: 23. Per germline, CDR1 DFQATT and CDR2 SNEGSKA (reference sequence). CDR3 sequence (DNA): TGCAGTGCTATCGCACCAGCGGGAGCATCCAAAGTATCCCACTACGAGCAGTACTTC. This encodes CSAIAPAGASKVSHYEQYF.

CDR3 in amino acids: CASSEGTSNPLEQYF. CDR3 nucleotide sequence: TGTGCCAGCAGCGAAGGGACTAGCAATCCTTTGGAGCAGTACTTC. The V gene is TRBV6-2 or TRBV6-3, the J gene TRBJ2-7; 9 bases are a match to TRBD2. CDR1 MNHEY and CDR2 SVGEGT come from the germline V gene. CDR3 length: 15 residues. V gave up 6 bases and J gave up 7 bases; unmatched junction bases: 13.

The CDR3 DNA follows: TGTGCCAGCAGTTCCCCGACGTACATTCAGTACTTC. This gives the protein CASSSPTYIQYF. The chain recombines TRBV6-6 with TRBJ2-4; D ambiguous. Germline CDR1 reads MNHNY; CDR2 reads SVGAGI (reference sequence). The CDR3 length is 12 residues. The V end lost 4 bases, the J end lost 8 bases, and 9 bases lay between the germline ends.

The chain carries TRBV6-1 and TRBJ1-6; D unclear. This CDR3 spans 16 amino acids. Germline CDR1 and CDR2: MNHNS and SASEGT. V shed 5 bases and J shed 0 bases, with 11 bases lying between them. The CDR3, as DNA: TGTGCCAGCAGTCCCCAGCGGAGCTCCTATAATTCACCCCTCCACTTT. Its protein product is CASSPQRSSYNSPLHF.

The chain carries TRBV5-4 and TRBJ2-1, with D tentatively TRBD1 (5 bases). Trimming left V 0 bases short and J 5 bases short, with 9 bases between. Germline values: CDR1 SGHNT, CDR2 YYREEE (reference sequence). The CDR3 is made up of 14 amino acids. CDR3 region: CASSLVSRDNEQFF. In DNA form, the CDR3 reads TGTGCCAGCAGCTTGGTTTCCAGGGACAATGAGCAGTTCTTC.

The chain has TRBV10-3 and TRBJ2-7, with D perhaps matching TRBD2 (6 bases). The CDR3 is 16 residues long. V gave up 0 bases and J gave up 1 base, with 13 bases separating them. Germline CDR1 ENHRY, CDR2 SYGVKD. For the CDR3, the DNA is TGTGCCATCAGTGAGTCGAATGGACTAAAGTCCTACGAGCAGTACTTC. This sequence encodes CAISESNGLKSYEQYF.

The V call is TRBV7-9, the J call TRBJ2-3; TRBD2 might be the D (6 bases). Germline-derived CDR1 and CDR2 are SEHNR and FQNEAQ (reference sequence). The CDR3 spans 14 residues. V was pared by 5 bases and J by 9 bases, with 18 bases between. The CDR3 nucleotides are TGTGCCAGCAGCAAAACCGGGGAGGTCGTAACGCAGTATTTT. This sequence encodes CASSKTGEVVTQYF.

This rearrangement joins TRBV5-6 to TRBJ1-1; D gene unclear. CDR3 size: 13 residues. Trimming removed 4 bases at V and 7 bases at J, with 14 bases between. Germline V gene lookup returns CDR1 SGHDT and CDR2 YYEEEE. CDR3 loop: CASSDGLSYEAFF. The CDR3 bases are TGTGCCAGCAGCGACGGGTTGAGCTATGAAGCTTTCTTT.

The chain couples TRBV10-3 to TRBJ2-1; no clear D. CDR3 size: 13 residues. V was clipped by 4 bases and J by 4 bases, with 8 bases between them. Germline CDR1 is ENHRY and CDR2 is SYGVKD. The CDR3 loop is CAISAREYNEQFF. For the CDR3, the DNA is TGTGCCATCAGTGCTCGTGAGTACAATGAGCAGTTCTTC.

The V and J genes are TRBV30 and TRBJ2-1; 8 bases fit TRBD2. With V trimmed by 4 bases and J by 11 bases, 10 bases remained unmatched. The CDR3 extends over 13 amino acids. The germline gives CDR1 GTSNPN, CDR2 SVGIG (reference sequence). The CDR3 region has the DNA TGTGCCTGGACGCAGTTGACTAGCGAGAAGCAGTTCTTC. It yields the protein CAWTQLTSEKQFF.

The rearrangement links TRBV6-2 or TRBV6-3 to TRBJ2-7; D is undetermined. The CDR3 loop spans 11 amino acids. With 6 bases removed from V and 7 bases from J, the gap between germline ends came to 10 bases. Germline values: CDR1 MNHEY, CDR2 SVGEGT. The CDR3 loop reads CASSGVLEQYF. The CDR3 DNA reads as TGTGCCAGCAGCGGTGTCTTGGAGCAGTACTTC.

The chain is built from TRBV19 and TRBJ2-1; 12 bases map to TRBD2. CDR1 is LNHDA, CDR2 SQIVND, per germline (reference sequence). The CDR3 has 17 amino acids. V gave up 4 bases and J gave up 2 bases; unmatched junction bases: 6. CDR3 amino acids: CASSSPTSGRTYNEQFF. Written as DNA, the CDR3 is TGTGCCAGTAGTAGCCCTACTAGCGGGAGGACCTACAATGAGCAGTTCTTC. The variable domain in full, with the rest retrieved from reference TRBV19 and TRBJ2-1, is DGGITQSPKYLFRKEGQNVTLSCEQNLNHDAMYWYRQDPGQGLRLIYYSQIVNDFQKGDIAEGYSVSREKKESFPLTVTSAQKNPTAFYLCASSSPTSGRTYNEQFFGPGTRLTVL.

The rearrangement joins TRBV20-1 to TRBJ2-7; 7 nucleotides align to TRBD2. Trimming at V came to 3 bases and at J to 7 bases, leaving 9 bases not matched to a gene. Per germline, CDR1 DFQATT and CDR2 SNEGSKA (reference sequence). The CDR3 consists of 13 residues. The CDR3 bases are TGCAGTGCTAGCCCGACTAGCCTCCGGGAGCAGTACTTC. It is translated as CSASPTSLREQYF.

This clonotype has only a few counts. The chain has TRBV4-2 and TRBJ2-3, with 10 bases that match TRBD1. The CDR3 extends over 17 amino acids. The germline gives CDR1 LGHNA, CDR2 YNFKEQ. V dropped 0 bases and J dropped 5; count of bases not matched to a gene: 8. The CDR3 DNA follows: TGTGCCAGCAGCCAAGAATCCGACAGGGGGCAGGGAGATACGCAGTATTTT. Translation gives CASSQESDRGQGDTQYF.

This clonotype was seen a few times. The chain joins TRBV29-1 to TRBJ2-7, with D perhaps TRBD1 (6 bases). CDR3 size: 17 residues. The ends were cut back, 0 bases at V and 3 bases at J, with 21 bases in the middle. Germline CDR1 reads SQVTM; CDR2 reads ANQGSEA. Here the CDR3 DNA reads TGCAGCGTTGAAGATGGTTTCCCGACCGGGACAAGCTACGAGCAGTACTTC. Encoded protein: CSVEDGFPTGTSYEQYF.

The gene calls are TRBV20-1 and TRBJ2-1; TRBD2 agrees at 11 bases. Germline values: CDR1 DFQATT, CDR2 SNEGSKA (reference sequence). Trimming cost V 5 bases and J 10 bases; bases outside gene matches: 13. The CDR3 length is 15 residues. The CDR3 spells CSAPPPLAGAREQFF. In DNA form, the CDR3 reads TGCAGTGCTCCTCCCCCACTAGCGGGAGCTAGGGAGCAGTTCTTC.

This clonotype was observed many times. The genes are TRBV28 and TRBJ2-5; D could derive from TRBD1 or TRBD2 (6 bases each). This CDR3 has 14 amino acids. The germline CDR1 and CDR2 sequences are MDHEN and SYDVKM. Trimming took off 3 bases at V and 5 bases at J, with 13 bases between the two ends. CDR3 residues: CASSLGGRGETQYF. DNA for the CDR3: TGTGCCAGCAGTTTGGGGGGCCGGGGGGAGACCCAGTACTTC. The whole variable domain, filled in from reference TRBV28 and TRBJ2-5, reads DVKVTQSSRYLVKRTGEKVFLECVQDMDHENMFWYRQDPGLGLRLIYFSYDVKMKEKGDIPEGYSVSREKKERFSLILESASTNQTSMYLCASSLGGRGETQYFGPGTRLLVL.

The rearrangement joins TRBV6-6 to TRBJ2-1; TRBD1 is a possible D gene (6 bases). The CDR3 loop spans 12 amino acids. CDR1 MNHNY and CDR2 SVGAGI come from the germline V gene (reference sequence). Trimming cost V 5 bases and J 8 bases, with 10 bases left between them. The CDR3 sequence is CASSPQGYEQFF. The CDR3, as DNA: TGTGCCAGCAGTCCCCAGGGGTATGAGCAGTTCTTC.

This clonotype was picked up a small number of times. The chain couples TRBV28 to TRBJ2-7; D perhaps matches TRBD1 (6 bases). V gave up 5 bases and J gave up 0 bases, with 14 bases separating them. The CDR3 runs 15 residues. In germline, CDR1 is MDHEN, CDR2 SYDVKM. CDR3 DNA sequence: TGTGCCAGCAGTAATAGACAGGCTAACTCCTACGAGCAGTACTTC. This codes for CASSNRQANSYEQYF. The whole variable domain, filled in from reference TRBV28 and TRBJ2-7, reads DVKVTQSSRYLVKRTGEKVFLECVQDMDHENMFWYRQDPGLGLRLIYFSYDVKMKEKGDIPEGYSVSREKKERFSLILESASTNQTSMYLCASSNRQANSYEQYFGPGTRLTVT.

This clonotype has just a few counts. This rearrangement joins TRBV7-9 to TRBJ2-3; D may be TRBD1 or TRBD2 (6 bases each). The CDR3 has 13 residues. The V gene lost 4 bases and the J gene lost 4 bases, with 9 bases spanning the gap. Germline V lookup: CDR1 SEHNR, CDR2 FQNEAQ (reference sequence). CDR3 nucleotides: TGTGCCAGCAGCTCAGGGGAGGCAGATACGCAGTATTTT. It specifies CASSSGEADTQYF.

This chain connects TRBV28 to TRBJ2-7; 9 bases line up with TRBD2. V lost 8 bases, J lost 6 bases, and 5 bases stayed unmatched. Germline CDR1 and CDR2: MDHEN and SYDVKM. This CDR3 region has 12 residues. The CDR3 DNA follows: TGTGCCAGCGGGGGACTAGCCGCCGAGCAGTACTTC. This encodes CASGGLAAEQYF.

This chain uses TRBV29-1 with TRBJ2-5; no clear D gene. V was shortened by 8 bases and J by 4 bases, with 14 bases between the two germline ends. The germline CDR1 and CDR2 sequences are SQVTM and ANQGSEA. The CDR3 contains 12 residues. CDR3: CSSDPASETQYF. The CDR3 bases are TGCAGCTCCGACCCGGCCTCAGAGACCCAGTACTTC.

This clonotype was picked up a small number of times. The rearrangement uses TRBV24-1 and TRBJ2-1; TRBD2 matches 8 bases. J was trimmed by 4 bases and V by 6 bases; bases with no gene match: 7. The CDR3 is 15 amino acids. Germline CDR1 and CDR2: KGHDR and SFDVKD. DNA of the CDR3: TGTGCCACCAGTAGTGCGGGAGGCAGATACAATGAGCAGTTCTTC. Protein: CATSSAGGRYNEQFF.

This clonotype was observed a few times. The chain joins TRBV7-3 to TRBJ2-3; D is unresolved. This CDR3 has 14 residues. V was cut by 5 bases and J by 4 bases, with 13 bases left in between. Germline V gene data show CDR1 as SGHTA and CDR2 as FQGTGA. CDR3 loop: CASSPRTRADTQYF. CDR3 sequence (DNA): TGTGCCAGCAGCCCACGGACCCGCGCAGATACGCAGTATTTT.

This clonotype showed up many times. For the CDR3, the DNA is TGCAGTGCCGGAAGCGTCGATCAGCCCCAGCATTTT. Residues: CSAGSVDQPQHF. The chain employs TRBV20-1 and TRBJ1-5; D remains unclear. Deletions cut 6 bases from V and 5 bases from J, with 11 bases between. The germline gives CDR1 DFQATT, CDR2 SNEGSKA (reference sequence). The CDR3 loop spans 12 amino acids.